The 2 T cell receptor beta chains below were found in one sample sequenced in a study of technical replicates of blood from several donors. Generated by immunoSEQ multiplex PCR, the TCRdb table keeps only in-frame clones and is missing some. The data show approximately 79,000 clones, about 97% seen once. What was sequenced was T cells isolated from PBMCs. Receptors were obtained from a human donor in good health.

This clone has only one observation. CDR3 region: CASSQDLSDYNEQFF. The DNA for the CDR3 is TGCGCCAGCAGCCAAGATCTCTCAGACTACAATGAGCAGTTCTTC. This chain connects TRBV4-1 to TRBJ2-1; D uncertain. Germline V gene data show CDR1 as MGHRA and CDR2 as YSYEKL. V was clipped by 0 bases and J by 3 bases, with 9 bases between them. The CDR3 has 15 residues.

V usage is TRBV19 and J usage is TRBJ2-1; possible D gene TRBD2, 5 bases. The CDR3 runs 15 residues. V was cut by 7 bases and J by 0 bases, with 13 bases left in between. Germline V lookup: CDR1 LNHDA, CDR2 SQIVND (reference sequence). Written as DNA, the CDR3 is TGTGCCAGTACGAGCGGCCAAAGCTCCTACAATGAGCAGTTCTTC. This codes for CASTSGQSSYNEQFF. Using reference TRBV19 and TRBJ2-1 for the parts outside the CDR3, the full variable domain is DGGITQSPKYLFRKEGQNVTLSCEQNLNHDAMYWYRQDPGQGLRLIYYSQIVNDFQKGDIAEGYSVSREKKESFPLTVTSAQKNPTAFYLCASTSGQSSYNEQFFGPGTRLTVL.